Below are 8 T cell receptor beta chains sequenced from a single sample in a study of T cells in Graves' hyperthyroidism and ophthalmopathy (dated by TCRdb to the late 2010s). The library was generated by multiplex PCR. Instrument on record: Illumina HiSeq 2000. TCR beta CDR3 regions were amplified from RNA transcripts. The TCR CDR3 was subjected to a first round of RT-PCR using the HTBI primer set and the Qiagen OneStep RT-PCR kit. Through fastp at Q25 and MiXCR, TCRdb rebuilt clones from the public reads, retaining in-frame beta chains. Rows are combined by CDR3 protein, so each entry shows the most common genes and DNA. The sample table contains some 700,000 distinct CDR3 sequences; only one count was recorded for about 18% of them. The ten top clones hold about 14% of the sample. Sequencing was carried out using blood. The origin of the receptors is a man aged 50 to 60 with Graves' hyperthyroidism.

This clonotype was picked up a small number of times. The chain recombines TRBV4-3 with TRBJ1-2, with D unresolved. The CDR3 loop spans 15 amino acids. V lost 0 bases to trimming and J lost 0 bases, with 8 bases between them. Germline CDR1 reads LGHNA; CDR2 reads YSLEER. The CDR3 sequence is CASSQEASANYGYTF. The CDR3 DNA follows: TGCGCCAGCAGCCAAGAGGCATCTGCTAACTATGGCTACACCTTC.

The chain employs TRBV28 and TRBJ2-1; 9 positions match TRBD2. The CDR3 spans 14 residues. With V trimmed by 4 bases and J by 8 bases, 6 bases remained unmatched. Germline V gene data show CDR1 as MDHEN and CDR2 as SYDVKM. CDR3 sequence: CASSSGLAFHEQFF. The DNA for the CDR3 is TGTGCCAGCAGTTCGGGACTAGCTTTCCATGAGCAGTTCTTC.

J is TRBJ2-4 and V is TRBV28; TRBD2 might be the D (6 bases). Germline CDR1 is MDHEN and CDR2 is SYDVKM. CDR3 length equals 20 residues. V was shortened by 5 bases and J by 1 base, with 27 bases between the two germline ends. Here the CDR3 reads CASSRNPIKTPGEAKNIQYF. For the CDR3, the DNA is TGTGCCAGCAGTCGAAACCCCATCAAGACGCCGGGGGAGGCCAAAAACATTCAGTACTTC.

This clonotype was seen a handful of times. V and J are TRBV28 and TRBJ2-7; 8 nucleotides align to TRBD1. The V gene end was trimmed by 1 base and the J gene end by 2 bases; junction bases not matched to a gene: 10. Germline assignment: CDR1 MDHEN and CDR2 SYDVKM. There are 17 residues in the CDR3. CDR3 region: CASSLSQGAHTTYEQYF. In DNA form, the CDR3 reads TGTGCCAGCAGTTTATCTCAGGGGGCTCATACAACCTACGAGCAGTACTTC.

In this sample, this clonotype turned up many times. V gene TRBV2 combines with J gene TRBJ2-7; 7 bases line up with TRBD1. Germline trimming cut 4 bases from V and 2 bases from J; bases unmatched to any gene: 5. This CDR3 is built from 14 residues. Germline lookup yields CDR1 SNHLY and CDR2 FYNNEI. CDR3 protein: CASSAWTGAYEQYF. In DNA, the CDR3 is TGTGCCAGCAGTGCTTGGACAGGAGCCTACGAGCAGTACTTC.

This clonotype occurred a few times. The J gene is TRBJ1-6, the V gene TRBV20-1; weak D call: TRBD1 (6 bases). The CDR3 length is 14 residues. Trimming left V 8 bases short and J 5 bases short, with 16 bases between. In germline, CDR1 is DFQATT, CDR2 SNEGSKA (reference sequence). As DNA, the CDR3 is TGCAGTTCCTCTAGGGGGGTCCATAATTCACCCCTCCACTTT. Its protein is CSSSRGVHNSPLHF.

This clonotype was picked up a small number of times. The CDR3: CATSDFFGTEQFF. Written as DNA, the CDR3 is TGTGCCACCAGTGATTTCTTCGGGACTGAGCAGTTCTTC. This chain uses TRBV24-1 with TRBJ2-1; either TRBD1 or TRBD2 may supply D (5 bases each). CDR3 size: 13 residues. V lost 1 base and J 9 bases, leaving 9 bases between the germline ends. Germline loops: CDR1 KGHDR, CDR2 SFDVKD.

This clonotype showed up just a few times. The V gene is TRBV30, the J gene TRBJ1-1, with D perhaps TRBD1 (5 bases). V was clipped by 0 bases and J by 10 bases, with 12 bases between them. CDR1 and CDR2 from the germline V gene are GTSNPN and SVGIG (reference sequence). This CDR3 contains 12 residues. CDR3 loop: CAWSVVPDRAFF. The DNA for the CDR3 is TGTGCCTGGAGTGTAGTACCCGACAGAGCTTTCTTT.